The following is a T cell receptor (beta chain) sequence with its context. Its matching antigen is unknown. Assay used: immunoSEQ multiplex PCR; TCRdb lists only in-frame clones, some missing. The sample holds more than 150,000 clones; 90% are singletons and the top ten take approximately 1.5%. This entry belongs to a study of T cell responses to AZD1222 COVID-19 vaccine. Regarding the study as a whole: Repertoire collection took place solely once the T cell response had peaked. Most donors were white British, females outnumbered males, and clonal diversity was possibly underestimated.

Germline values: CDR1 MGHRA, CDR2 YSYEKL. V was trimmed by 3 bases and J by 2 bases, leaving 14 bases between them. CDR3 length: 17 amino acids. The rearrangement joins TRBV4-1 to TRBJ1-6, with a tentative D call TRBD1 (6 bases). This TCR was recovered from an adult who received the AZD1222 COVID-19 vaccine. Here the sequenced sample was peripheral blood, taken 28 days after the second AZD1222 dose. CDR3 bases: TGCGCCAGCAGCCAGGGTAGAGGGGGGGCCTATAATTCACCCCTCCACTTT. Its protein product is CASSQGRGGAYNSPLHF.